What follows are 31 T cell receptor beta chains derived from one specimen sequenced in a study of regulatory and conventional T cells in RAG deficiency. Method: immunoSEQ multiplex PCR; TCRdb's copy keeps in-frame clones and lacks some. The profile shows about 46,000 clones, approximately 90% of them singletons. The sorted conventional CD4+ T cells were CD25-low and CD127-high, with genomic DNA sequenced. The data also belong to a second study, concerning regulatory T cells. This second study notes: The PCR used 52 TRBV and 13 TRBJ primers.

Specimen: CD4+ effector T cells sorted from blood. These receptors were taken from a human donor in good health.

The rearrangement links TRBV7-6 to TRBJ2-7; the D gene is possibly TRBD2 (5 bases). V was trimmed by 5 bases and J by 6 bases, leaving 14 bases between them. The CDR3 is 13 amino acids. CDR1 SGHVS and CDR2 FNYEAQ come from the germline V gene. The CDR3 region has the DNA TGTGCCAGCAGCCGCTCCCGACTATCCGAGCAGTACTTC. It yields the protein CASSRSRLSEQYF.

The chain uses TRBV27 and TRBJ2-2; tentatively, D is TRBD1 or TRBD2 (5 bases each). Germline V gene sequence: CDR1 MNHEY, CDR2 SMNVEV (reference sequence). The germline V and J ends were trimmed by 5 bases and 6 bases, with 16 bases remaining between them. This CDR3 contains 15 residues. This CDR3 reads CASSLRGLGPGELFF. As DNA, the CDR3 is TGTGCCAGCAGTCTCCGGGGATTGGGACCCGGGGAGCTGTTTTTT.

J is TRBJ2-5 and V is TRBV4-1; D could derive from TRBD1 or TRBD2 (6 bases each). Per the germline V gene, CDR1 is MGHRA and CDR2 is YSYEKL. The length of the CDR3 is 15 residues. V was cut by 4 bases and J by 5 bases, with 17 bases left in between. The DNA of the CDR3 is TGCGCCAGCAGCCCCTCCCAGACTAGGGGGGAGACCCAGTACTTC. Translated, it gives CASSPSQTRGETQYF.

The chain joins TRBV28 to TRBJ1-5, with 10 bases aligning to TRBD1. After removal of 5 bases from V and 7 bases from J, the junction contained 17 bases not matched to a gene. Per the germline V gene, CDR1 is MDHEN and CDR2 is SYDVKM. The CDR3 runs 18 residues. CDR3 loop: CASSPPAPRQGAEQPQHF. The DNA for the CDR3 is TGTGCCAGCAGTCCCCCGGCCCCCAGACAGGGGGCAGAGCAGCCCCAGCATTTT.

The chain employs TRBV10-3 and TRBJ1-1, with TRBD1 matching 8 bases. The germline V gene has CDR1 ENHRY and CDR2 SYGVKD. This CDR3 comprises 15 residues. Losses at the gene ends were 6 bases for V and 4 bases for J; bases not matched to a gene: 10. The CDR3 loop is CAIRETGAMFTEAFF. Written as DNA, the CDR3 is TGTGCCATCAGAGAGACAGGGGCGATGTTCACTGAAGCTTTCTTT.

The CDR3 nucleotides read TGTGCCAGCAGTCCGCGACTAGCGGGGACTGTCTACAATGAGCAGTTCTTC. Translation: CASSPRLAGTVYNEQFF. The chain employs TRBV27 and TRBJ2-1; 11 nucleotides match TRBD2. V gave up 5 bases and J gave up 3 bases; unmatched junction bases: 9. The V gene's germline CDR1 is MNHEY and CDR2 SMNVEV (reference sequence). This CDR3 comprises 17 residues.

The rearrangement uses TRBV19 and TRBJ1-5; D may be TRBD1 (5 bases). The CDR3 totals 15 residues. V lost 3 bases to trimming and J lost 4 bases, with 13 bases between them. Germline values: CDR1 LNHDA, CDR2 SQIVND (reference sequence). The CDR3 region has the DNA TGTGCCAGTAGTATCGTCGCGGGGGGGAATCAGCCCCAGCATTTT. As protein: CASSIVAGGNQPQHF.

The chain joins TRBV6-5 to TRBJ2-7; D uncertain. CDR3 length equals 11 residues. V was trimmed by 6 bases and J by 5 bases, leaving 8 bases between them. From germline, CDR1 is MNHEY and CDR2 SVGAGI. The CDR3 loop reads CASSRRNEQYF. CDR3 in DNA: TGTGCCAGCAGCCGTCGAAACGAGCAGTACTTC.

The J gene is TRBJ2-3, the V gene TRBV5-4; 9 positions agree with TRBD1. This CDR3 comprises 14 residues. Germline V gene lookup returns CDR1 SGHNT and CDR2 YYREEE (reference sequence). After removal of 1 base from V and 7 bases from J, the junction contained 4 bases not matched to a gene. CDR3 in DNA: TGTGCCAGCAGCTTGAACAGGGGGCTAAATACGCAGTATTTT. Translation: CASSLNRGLNTQYF. The whole variable domain, filled in from reference TRBV5-4 and TRBJ2-3, reads ETGVTQSPTHLIKTRGQQVTLRCSSQSGHNTVSWYQQALGQGPQFIFQYYREEENGRGNFPPRFSGLQFPNYSSELNVNALELDDSALYLCASSLNRGLNTQYFGPGTRLTVL.

This rearrangement joins TRBV6-6 to TRBJ1-3; D is unresolved. The CDR3 runs 16 residues. Between the trimmed V and J ends, which lost 8 bases and 0 bases, there was a span of 17 bases. The germline V gene has CDR1 MNHNY and CDR2 SVGAGI (reference sequence). The CDR3 coding sequence is TGTGCCAGCGACAAGGAAGGGCCTCTCTCTGGAAACACCATATATTTT. Translated, it gives CASDKEGPLSGNTIYF.

The chain couples TRBV6-5 to TRBJ2-3; D call uncertain. Germline CDR1 reads MNHEY; CDR2 reads SVGAGI. This CDR3 has 15 residues. Between the trimmed V and J ends, which lost 7 bases and 0 bases, there was a span of 14 bases. The CDR3 bases are TGTGCCAGCAAGTTAGGCAGCACTAGCACAGATACGCAGTATTTT. Translation gives CASKLGSTSTDTQYF.

J is TRBJ1-1 and V is TRBV28; TRBD1 matches at 8 bases. CDR1 is MDHEN and CDR2 is SYDVKM in the germline V gene. Trimming removed 6 bases from V and 2 bases from J; junction bases left unmatched: 5. The CDR3 sequence is 14 residues long. CDR3 loop: CASRSGTGNTEAFF. CDR3 nucleotide sequence: TGTGCCAGCAGGTCCGGGACAGGCAACACTGAAGCTTTCTTT.

The V call is TRBV5-1, the J call TRBJ1-2; the D gene is possibly TRBD1 (6 bases). Trimming removed 2 bases from V and 7 bases from J, with 9 bases in between. CDR3 size: 12 residues. Germline V gene sequence: CDR1 SGHRS, CDR2 YFSETQ. Written as DNA, the CDR3 is TGCGCCAGCAGCTTAGGAGGGGGTGGCTACACCTTC. Protein sequence: CASSLGGGGYTF.

The chain is built from TRBV6-1 and TRBJ2-2, with a tentative D call TRBD1 (6 bases). The CDR3 spans 19 residues. The V gene's germline CDR1 is MNHNS and CDR2 SASEGT. V was cut by 2 bases and J by 5 bases, with 24 bases left in between. The CDR3 DNA follows: TGTGCCAGCAGTGAATCCCTCACCGGGACAAGGGGTGCAACCGGGGAGCTGTTTTTT. Translating gives CASSESLTGTRGATGELFF.

V and J are TRBV5-1 and TRBJ1-1, with D possibly TRBD1 on 6 matching bases. The CDR3 has 14 amino acids. CDR1 and CDR2 (germline): SGHRS, YFSETQ. V lost 4 bases, J lost 4 bases, and 14 bases lay in between. As DNA, the CDR3 is TGCGCCAGCAGCGTCGAGGGGGTAAGCACTGAAGCTTTCTTT. Protein product: CASSVEGVSTEAFF.

The chain employs TRBV5-1 and TRBJ1-4; TRBD1 is a possible D gene (5 bases). Germline loops: CDR1 SGHRS, CDR2 YFSETQ. CDR3 length: 13 amino acids. The germline V and J ends were trimmed by 1 base and 6 bases, with 7 bases remaining between them. In DNA form, the CDR3 reads TGCGCCAGCAGCTTGTCGGGGGATGAAAAACTGTTTTTT. Amino acids: CASSLSGDEKLFF.

The V call is TRBV4-2, the J call TRBJ1-3; D not certain. Trimming removed 4 bases from V and 1 base from J, with 8 bases in between. From germline, CDR1 is LGHNA and CDR2 YNFKEQ. The length of the CDR3 is 14 residues. CDR3 residues: CASSPLWSGNTIYF. CDR3 DNA: TGTGCCAGCAGCCCCCTCTGGTCTGGAAACACCATATATTTT.

With respect to this clone: At one of its ends the junction is not consistent with the germline gene, which may arise from a read error. The rearrangement uses TRBV18 and TRBJ1-1; tentative D call: TRBD1 (5 bases). Germline values: CDR1 KGHSH, CDR2 LQKENI. CDR3 size: 13 residues. This chain's CDR3 is CASSPPVSGSLPF. The DNA for the CDR3 is TGTGCCAGCTCACCACCTGTTTCAGGGAGCCTCCCCTTT.

The chain carries TRBV18 and TRBJ2-1; D is unclear. With 3 bases removed from V and 8 bases from J, the gap between germline ends came to 11 bases. This CDR3 spans 13 amino acids. Germline CDR1 reads KGHSH; CDR2 reads LQKENI. CDR3: CASSPSLAHEQFF. The CDR3 DNA is TGTGCCAGCTCACCCTCATTAGCACATGAGCAGTTCTTC.

The gene calls are TRBV30 and TRBJ1-2; possibly TRBD1 for D (6 bases). V lost 0 bases, J lost 7 bases, and 15 bases lay in between. Germline lookup yields CDR1 GTSNPN and CDR2 SVGIG (reference sequence). This CDR3 spans 14 amino acids. CDR3 sequence: CAWSVKLGTLGYTF. The CDR3 DNA reads as TGTGCCTGGAGTGTAAAACTCGGGACACTTGGCTACACCTTC.

This rearrangement joins TRBV6-1 to TRBJ1-4; 8 bases fit TRBD1. With 3 bases clipped from V and 7 bases from J, the junction kept 7 bases outside the gene matches. The CDR3 extends over 15 amino acids. Germline CDR1 and CDR2: MNHNS and SASEGT. CDR3 sequence reads: CASSEVQGVGEKLFF. CDR3 DNA sequence: TGTGCCAGCAGTGAGGTACAGGGGGTAGGTGAAAAACTGTTTTTT.

The genes are TRBV15 and TRBJ2-7, with 10 bases aligning to TRBD1. V trimming: 5 bases; J trimming: 2 bases; junction bases outside the gene matches: 3. The CDR3 length is 14 residues. Germline V CDR1 and CDR2: LNHNV, YYDKDF (reference sequence). The CDR3 nucleotides are TGTGCCACCAGCTGGGGACAGGGGACCTACGAGCAGTACTTC. As protein: CATSWGQGTYEQYF.

The chain joins TRBV5-1 to TRBJ1-2; D is unclear. This CDR3 is built from 14 residues. V was trimmed by 4 bases and J by 4 bases, leaving 14 bases between them. Looked up from germline, CDR1 is SGHRS and CDR2 is YFSETQ. The CDR3 DNA sequence: TGCGCCAGCAGCCTGGCGTCAGAGGTCTATGGCTACACCTTC. Translating gives CASSLASEVYGYTF.

The V call is TRBV2, the J call TRBJ1-6; D uncertain. This CDR3 comprises 17 residues. Per the germline V gene, CDR1 is SNHLY and CDR2 is FYNNEI. The germline V and J ends were trimmed by 6 bases and 0 bases, with 15 bases remaining between them. The CDR3 sequence: CASRDTELDSYNSPLHF. As DNA, the CDR3 is TGTGCCAGCAGGGATACCGAATTGGACTCCTATAATTCACCCCTCCACTTT. The full variable domain, with the rest looked up from reference TRBV2 and TRBJ1-6, is EPEVTQTPSHQVTQMGQEVILRCVPISNHLYFYWYRQILGQKVEFLVSFYNNEISEKSEIFDDQFSVERPDGSNFTLKIRSTKLEDSAMYFCASRDTELDSYNSPLHFGNGTRLTVT.

The chain carries TRBV4-2 and TRBJ1-4; a weak D match, TRBD1 (6 bases). CDR1 and CDR2 from the germline V gene are LGHNA and YNFKEQ. V dropped 0 bases and J dropped 8 bases, with 16 bases sitting between them. The CDR3 extends over 16 amino acids. The DNA of the CDR3 is TGTGCCAGCAGCCAAGATGTTGGTCAGGGGCGGGAAAAACTGTTTTTT. This encodes CASSQDVGQGREKLFF.

V and J are TRBV7-2 and TRBJ1-3; 7 bases match TRBD1. After removal of 4 bases from V and 1 base from J, the junction contained 7 bases not matched to a gene. Looked up from germline, CDR1 is SGHTA and CDR2 is FQGNSA. This CDR3 comprises 16 residues. CDR3 DNA sequence: TGTGCCAGCAGCTCACAGGGGTTAGGGTCTGGAAACACCATATATTTT. Translating gives CASSSQGLGSGNTIYF.

J is TRBJ2-1 and V is TRBV28, with TRBD1 as a possible D gene (6 bases). The CDR3 consists of 14 residues. Germline values: CDR1 MDHEN, CDR2 SYDVKM. Trimming pared 3 bases from V and 8 bases from J, leaving 14 bases between. The CDR3 loop is CASSFPQGFDEQFF. The CDR3 DNA sequence: TGTGCCAGCAGTTTTCCGCAGGGGTTCGATGAGCAGTTCTTC.

The rearrangement links TRBV27 to TRBJ2-2; D ambiguous. Germline CDR1 MNHEY, CDR2 SMNVEV (reference sequence). The CDR3 has 15 amino acids. Trimming left V 0 bases short and J 3 bases short, with 8 bases between. The CDR3 DNA reads TGTGCCAGCAGTTTATCTTTACTGTACACCGGGGAGCTGTTTTTT. It encodes CASSLSLLYTGELFF.

This sequence joins TRBV4-1 and TRBJ1-1, with 7 bases that match TRBD1. V dropped 6 bases and J dropped 2; count of bases not matched to a gene: 18. This CDR3 has 18 residues. Germline CDR1 and CDR2: MGHRA and YSYEKL. CDR3 in amino acids: CASSRDRAGPLTNTEAFF. CDR3 nucleotides: TGCGCCAGCAGTCGGGACAGAGCCGGACCACTTACCAACACTGAAGCTTTCTTT.

The genes are TRBV7-9 and TRBJ1-6; the match to TRBD1 covers 7 bases. CDR1 is SEHNR, CDR2 FQNEAQ, per germline (reference sequence). The CDR3 contains 16 residues. Trimming cost V 7 bases and J 5 bases; bases outside gene matches: 11. CDR3 protein: CASTSRTGHDNSPLHF. The CDR3 coding sequence is TGTGCCAGCACCTCTAGGACAGGCCACGATAATTCACCCCTCCACTTT.

The chain uses TRBV30 and TRBJ2-5; the D gene is possibly TRBD1 (6 bases). Germline CDR1 is GTSNPN and CDR2 is SVGIG (reference sequence). This CDR3 contains 19 residues. The V end was cut by 1 base, the J end by 2 bases, with 26 bases between. The CDR3 reads CAWSATLHLGTFSQETQYF. DNA of the CDR3: TGTGCCTGGAGTGCCACATTACATCTGGGGACATTTTCTCAAGAGACCCAGTACTTC.